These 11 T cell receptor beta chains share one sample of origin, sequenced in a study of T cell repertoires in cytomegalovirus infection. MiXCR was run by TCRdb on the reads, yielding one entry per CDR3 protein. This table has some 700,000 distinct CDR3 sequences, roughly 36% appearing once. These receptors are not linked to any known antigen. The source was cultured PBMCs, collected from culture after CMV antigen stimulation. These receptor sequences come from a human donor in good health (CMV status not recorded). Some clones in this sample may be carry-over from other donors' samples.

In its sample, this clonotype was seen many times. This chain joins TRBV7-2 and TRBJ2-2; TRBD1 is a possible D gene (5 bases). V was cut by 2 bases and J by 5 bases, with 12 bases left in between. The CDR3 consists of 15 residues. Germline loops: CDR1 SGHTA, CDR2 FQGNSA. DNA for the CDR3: TGTGCCAGCAGCTTAAGGACAACGGCGACCGGGGAGCTGTTTTTT. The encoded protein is CASSLRTTATGELFF. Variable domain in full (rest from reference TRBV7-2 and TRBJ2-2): GAGVSQSPSNKVTEKGKDVELRCDPISGHTALYWYRQSLGQGLEFLIYFQGNSAPDKSGLPSDRFSAERTGGSVSTLTIQRTQQEDSAVYLCASSLRTTATGELFFGEGSRLTVL.

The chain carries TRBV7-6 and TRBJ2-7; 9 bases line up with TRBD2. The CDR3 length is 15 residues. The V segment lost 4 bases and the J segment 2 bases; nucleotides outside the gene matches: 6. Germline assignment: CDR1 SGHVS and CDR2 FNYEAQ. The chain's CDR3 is CASSSGTSRAYEQYF. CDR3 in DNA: TGTGCCAGCAGCTCGGGGACTAGCAGAGCCTACGAGCAGTACTTC.

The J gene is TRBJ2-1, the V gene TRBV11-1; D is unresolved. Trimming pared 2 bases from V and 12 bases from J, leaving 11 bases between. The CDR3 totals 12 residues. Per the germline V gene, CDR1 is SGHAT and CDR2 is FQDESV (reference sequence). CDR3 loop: CASSLSPAGQFF. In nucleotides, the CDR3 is TGTGCCAGCAGCTTATCACCCGCAGGGCAGTTCTTC.

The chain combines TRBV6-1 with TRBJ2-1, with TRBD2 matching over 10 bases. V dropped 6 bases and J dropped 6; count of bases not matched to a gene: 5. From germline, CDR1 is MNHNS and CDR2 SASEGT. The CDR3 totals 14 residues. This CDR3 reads CASRDLAGANEQFF. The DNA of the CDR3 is TGTGCCAGCAGAGATCTAGCGGGGGCCAATGAGCAGTTCTTC.

CDR3 nucleotides: TGTGCCAGCAGTGATTGGGGTTACGAGCAGTTCTTC. This gives the protein CASSDWGYEQFF. This rearrangement joins TRBV2 to TRBJ2-1; D is uncertain. Trimming removed 3 bases at V and 10 bases at J, with 10 bases between. The CDR3 contains 12 residues. Germline-derived CDR1 and CDR2 are SNHLY and FYNNEI.

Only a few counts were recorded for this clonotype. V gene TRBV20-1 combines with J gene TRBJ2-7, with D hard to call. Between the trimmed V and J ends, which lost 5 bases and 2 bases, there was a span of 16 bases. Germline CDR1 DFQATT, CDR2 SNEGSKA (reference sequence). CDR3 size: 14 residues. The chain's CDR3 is CSARSWGGPYEQYF. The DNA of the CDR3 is TGCAGTGCTCGCTCCTGGGGTGGGCCCTACGAGCAGTACTTC.

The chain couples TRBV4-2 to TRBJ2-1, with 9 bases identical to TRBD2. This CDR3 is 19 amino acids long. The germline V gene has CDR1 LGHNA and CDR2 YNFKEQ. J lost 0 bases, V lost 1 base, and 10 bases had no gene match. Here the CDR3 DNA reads TGTGCCAGCAGCCAAGGGGTGACTAGCGGCCGAACCTCCTACAATGAGCAGTTCTTC. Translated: CASSQGVTSGRTSYNEQFF.

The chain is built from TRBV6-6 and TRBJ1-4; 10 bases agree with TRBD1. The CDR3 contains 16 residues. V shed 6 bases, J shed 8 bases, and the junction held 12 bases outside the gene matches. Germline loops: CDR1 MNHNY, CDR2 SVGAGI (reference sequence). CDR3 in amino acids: CASSLRLGTGVEKLFF. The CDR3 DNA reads TGTGCCAGCAGCCTACGCCTTGGGACAGGGGTGGAAAAACTGTTTTTT.

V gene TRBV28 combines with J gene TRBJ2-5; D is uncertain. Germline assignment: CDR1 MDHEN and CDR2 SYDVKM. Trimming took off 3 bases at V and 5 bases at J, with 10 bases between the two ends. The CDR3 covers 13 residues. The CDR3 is CASSFAVSETQYF. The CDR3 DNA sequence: TGTGCCAGCAGTTTTGCTGTCTCGGAGACCCAGTACTTC.

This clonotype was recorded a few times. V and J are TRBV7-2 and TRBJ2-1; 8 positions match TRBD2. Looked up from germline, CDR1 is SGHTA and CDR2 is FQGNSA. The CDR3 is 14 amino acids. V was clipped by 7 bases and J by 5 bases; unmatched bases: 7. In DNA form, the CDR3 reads TGTGCCAGCACCCTTAGCGGGGAAAACAATGAGCAGTTCTTC. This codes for CASTLSGENNEQFF.

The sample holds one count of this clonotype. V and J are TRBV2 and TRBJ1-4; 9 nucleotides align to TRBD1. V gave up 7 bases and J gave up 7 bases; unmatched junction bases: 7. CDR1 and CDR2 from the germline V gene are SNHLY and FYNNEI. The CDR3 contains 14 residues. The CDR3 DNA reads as TGTGCCAGCACCAAGGACAGGGGAAGTGAAAAACTGTTTTTT. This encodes CASTKDRGSEKLFF.